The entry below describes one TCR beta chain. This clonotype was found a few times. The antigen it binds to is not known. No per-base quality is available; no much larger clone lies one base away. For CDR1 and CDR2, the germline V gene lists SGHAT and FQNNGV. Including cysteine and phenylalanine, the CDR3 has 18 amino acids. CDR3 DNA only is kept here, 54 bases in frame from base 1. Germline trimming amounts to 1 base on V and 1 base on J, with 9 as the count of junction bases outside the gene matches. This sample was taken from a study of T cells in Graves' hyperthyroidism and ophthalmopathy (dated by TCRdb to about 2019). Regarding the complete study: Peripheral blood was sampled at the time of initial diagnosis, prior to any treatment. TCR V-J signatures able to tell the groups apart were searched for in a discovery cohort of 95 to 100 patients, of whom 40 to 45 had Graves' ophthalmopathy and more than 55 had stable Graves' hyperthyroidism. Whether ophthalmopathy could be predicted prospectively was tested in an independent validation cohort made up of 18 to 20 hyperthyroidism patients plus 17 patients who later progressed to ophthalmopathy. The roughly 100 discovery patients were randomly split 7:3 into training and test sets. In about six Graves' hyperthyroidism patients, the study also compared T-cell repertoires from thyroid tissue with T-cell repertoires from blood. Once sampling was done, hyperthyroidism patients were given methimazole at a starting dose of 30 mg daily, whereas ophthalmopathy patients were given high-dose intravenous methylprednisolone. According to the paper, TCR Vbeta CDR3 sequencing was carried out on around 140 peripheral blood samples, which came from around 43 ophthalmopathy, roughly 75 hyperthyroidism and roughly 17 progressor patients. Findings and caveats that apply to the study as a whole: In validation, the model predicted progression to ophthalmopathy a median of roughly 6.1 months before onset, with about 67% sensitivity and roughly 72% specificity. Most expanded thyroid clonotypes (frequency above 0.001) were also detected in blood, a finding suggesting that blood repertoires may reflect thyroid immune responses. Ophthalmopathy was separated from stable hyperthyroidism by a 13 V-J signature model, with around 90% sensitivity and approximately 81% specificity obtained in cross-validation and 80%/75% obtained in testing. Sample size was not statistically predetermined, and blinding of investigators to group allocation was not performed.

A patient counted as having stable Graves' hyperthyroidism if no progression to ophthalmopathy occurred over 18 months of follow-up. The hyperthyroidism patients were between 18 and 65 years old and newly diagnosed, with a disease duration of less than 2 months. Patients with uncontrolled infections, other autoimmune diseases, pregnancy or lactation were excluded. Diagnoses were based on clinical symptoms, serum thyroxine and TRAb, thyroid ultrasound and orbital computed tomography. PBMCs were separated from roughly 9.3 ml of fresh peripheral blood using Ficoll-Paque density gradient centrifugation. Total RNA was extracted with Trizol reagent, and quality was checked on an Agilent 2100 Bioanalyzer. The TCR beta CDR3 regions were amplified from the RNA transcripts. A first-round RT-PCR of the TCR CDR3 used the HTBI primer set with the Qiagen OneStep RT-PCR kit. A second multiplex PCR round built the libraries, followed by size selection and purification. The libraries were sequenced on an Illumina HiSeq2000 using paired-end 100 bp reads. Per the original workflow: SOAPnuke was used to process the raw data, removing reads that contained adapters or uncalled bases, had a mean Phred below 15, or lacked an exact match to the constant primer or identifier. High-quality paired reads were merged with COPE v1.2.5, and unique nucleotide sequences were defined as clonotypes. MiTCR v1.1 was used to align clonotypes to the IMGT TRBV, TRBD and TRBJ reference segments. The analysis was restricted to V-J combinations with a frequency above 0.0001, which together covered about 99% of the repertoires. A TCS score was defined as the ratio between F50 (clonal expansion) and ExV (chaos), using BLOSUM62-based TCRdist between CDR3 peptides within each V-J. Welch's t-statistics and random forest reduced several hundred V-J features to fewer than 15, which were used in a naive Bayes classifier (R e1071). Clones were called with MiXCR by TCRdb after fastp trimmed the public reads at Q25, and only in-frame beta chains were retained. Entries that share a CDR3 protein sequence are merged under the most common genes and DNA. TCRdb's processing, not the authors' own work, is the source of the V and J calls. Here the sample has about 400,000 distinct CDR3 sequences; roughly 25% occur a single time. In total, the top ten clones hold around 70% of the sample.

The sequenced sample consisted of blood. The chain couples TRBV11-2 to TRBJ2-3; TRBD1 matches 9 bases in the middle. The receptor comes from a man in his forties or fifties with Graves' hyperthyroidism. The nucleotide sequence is TGTGCCAGCAGCTTAGGGTACAGGGGGCGCGGGGGCACAGATACGCAGTATTTT. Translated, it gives CASSLGYRGRGGTDTQYF.